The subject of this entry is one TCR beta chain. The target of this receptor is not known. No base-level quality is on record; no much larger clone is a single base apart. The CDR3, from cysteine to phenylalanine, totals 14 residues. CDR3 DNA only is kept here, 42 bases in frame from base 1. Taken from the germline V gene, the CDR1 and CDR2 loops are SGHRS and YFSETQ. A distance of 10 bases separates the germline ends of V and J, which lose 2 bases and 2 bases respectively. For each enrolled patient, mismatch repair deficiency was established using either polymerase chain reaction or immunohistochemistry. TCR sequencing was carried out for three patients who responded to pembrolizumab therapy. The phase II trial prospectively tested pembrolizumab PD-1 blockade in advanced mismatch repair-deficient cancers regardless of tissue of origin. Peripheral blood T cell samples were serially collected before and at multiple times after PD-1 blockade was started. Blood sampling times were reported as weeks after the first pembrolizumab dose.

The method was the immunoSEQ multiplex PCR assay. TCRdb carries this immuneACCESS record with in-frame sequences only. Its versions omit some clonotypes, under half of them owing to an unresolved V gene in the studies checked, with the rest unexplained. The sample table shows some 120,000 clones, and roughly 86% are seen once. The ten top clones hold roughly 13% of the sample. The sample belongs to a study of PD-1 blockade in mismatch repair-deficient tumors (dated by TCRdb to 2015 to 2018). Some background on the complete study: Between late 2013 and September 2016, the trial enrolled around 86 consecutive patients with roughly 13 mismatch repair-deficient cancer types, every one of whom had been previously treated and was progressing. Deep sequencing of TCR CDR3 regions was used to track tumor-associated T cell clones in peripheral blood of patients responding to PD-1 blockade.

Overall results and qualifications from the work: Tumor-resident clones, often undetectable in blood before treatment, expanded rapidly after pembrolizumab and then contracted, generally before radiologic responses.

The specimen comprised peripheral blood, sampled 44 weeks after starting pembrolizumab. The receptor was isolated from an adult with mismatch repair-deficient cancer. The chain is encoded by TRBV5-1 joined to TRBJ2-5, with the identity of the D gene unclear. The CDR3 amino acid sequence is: CASSLPSPQETQYF. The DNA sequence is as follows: TGCGCCAGCAGCTTACCTAGTCCTCAAGAGACCCAGTACTTC.